This T cell receptor beta chain was sequenced in a study of shared clonotypes between healthy human individuals. This clone came up a few times. Its target is unknown. Produced via immunoSEQ multiplex PCR; TCRdb's table is partial and in-frame only. The table has 2 million to 3 million clones, 93% seen once. General observations from the study: Relative to their counterparts shared across all four donors, non-shared clonotypes exhibited diminished generation probabilities.

Subsets obtained from CD4+ cells comprised CD45RA+ naive and CD45RA-negative memory cells. The sample taken for sequencing was naive CD4+ T cells from PBMCs. Indicated subset: CD45RA+ positively selected. The sequence came from a man younger than 35 in good health. Some clones in this sample may be carry-over from other donors' samples.

CDR3 in DNA: TGTGCCAGCAGCTTCGTTGCAGCAGAAGCTTTCTTT. This codes for CASSFVAAEAFF. V usage is TRBV7-9 and J usage is TRBJ1-1; unclear D gene. The germline gives CDR1 SEHNR, CDR2 FQNEAQ (reference sequence). V was clipped by 3 bases and J by 8 bases, with 10 bases between them. This CDR3 contains 12 residues.